This TCR beta chain was sequenced for a study of T cells in Graves' hyperthyroidism and ophthalmopathy. Amplified TCR beta CDR3 regions came from RNA transcripts. Carried out on the TCR CDR3, a first-round RT-PCR used the HTBI primer set. TCRdb reanalysed the multiplex PCR reads using MiXCR and keeps one entry per CDR3 protein. The table includes about 250,000 distinct CDR3 sequences, around 22% detected once. Diagnostic decisions used clinical symptoms, serum thyroxine and TRAb, thyroid ultrasound and orbital computed tomography. From 8.5 to 10 ml of fresh peripheral blood, PBMCs were isolated. The germline CDR1 and CDR2 sequences are LGHNT and FRNRAP. V was cut by 4 bases and J by 0 bases, with 4 bases left in between. The CDR3 consists of 14 residues.

The clonotype was recovered from a man aged 25 to 45 with Graves' ophthalmopathy. What was sequenced was blood. This chain joins TRBV12-5 and TRBJ2-6; D remains ambiguous. In nucleotides, the CDR3 is TGTGCTAGTGGTTCCTACTCTGGGGCCAACGTCCTGACTTTC. Its protein product is CASGSYSGANVLTF.